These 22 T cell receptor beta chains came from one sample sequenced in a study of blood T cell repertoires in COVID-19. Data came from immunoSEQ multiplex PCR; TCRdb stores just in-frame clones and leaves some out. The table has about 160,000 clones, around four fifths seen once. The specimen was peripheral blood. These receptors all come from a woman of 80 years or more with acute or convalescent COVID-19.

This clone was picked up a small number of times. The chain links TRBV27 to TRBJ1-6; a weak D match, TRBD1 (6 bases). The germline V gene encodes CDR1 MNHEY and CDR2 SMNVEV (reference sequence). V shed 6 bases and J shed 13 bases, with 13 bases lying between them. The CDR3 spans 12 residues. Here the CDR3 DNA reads TGTGCCAGCAGATTTATCCAGGGGCCCCTCCACTTT. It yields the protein CASRFIQGPLHF.

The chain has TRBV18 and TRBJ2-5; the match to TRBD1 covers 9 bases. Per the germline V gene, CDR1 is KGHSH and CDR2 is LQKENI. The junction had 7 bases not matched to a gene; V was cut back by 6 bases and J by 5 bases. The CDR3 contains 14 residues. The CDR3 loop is CASSPRQGEETQYF. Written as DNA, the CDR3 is TGTGCCAGCTCGCCAAGACAGGGGGAGGAGACCCAGTACTTC.

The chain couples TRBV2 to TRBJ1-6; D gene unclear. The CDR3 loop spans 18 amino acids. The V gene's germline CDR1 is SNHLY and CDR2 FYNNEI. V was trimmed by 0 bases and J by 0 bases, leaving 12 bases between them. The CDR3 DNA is TGTGCCAGCAGTGAAGCGCTTCGGGGAGTCTCCTATAATTCACCCCTCCACTTT. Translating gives CASSEALRGVSYNSPLHF. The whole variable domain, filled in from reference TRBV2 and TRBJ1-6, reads EPEVTQTPSHQVTQMGQEVILRCVPISNHLYFYWYRQILGQKVEFLVSFYNNEISEKSEIFDDQFSVERPDGSNFTLKIRSTKLEDSAMYFCASSEALRGVSYNSPLHFGNGTRLTVT.

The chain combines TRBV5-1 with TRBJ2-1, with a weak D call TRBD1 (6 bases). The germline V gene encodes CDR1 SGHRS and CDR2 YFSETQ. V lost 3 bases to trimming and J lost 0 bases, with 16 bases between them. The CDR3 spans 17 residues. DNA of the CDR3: TGCGCCAGCAGCTCTCATGTGGGGGCCATCTCCTACAATGAGCAGTTCTTC. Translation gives CASSSHVGAISYNEQFF.

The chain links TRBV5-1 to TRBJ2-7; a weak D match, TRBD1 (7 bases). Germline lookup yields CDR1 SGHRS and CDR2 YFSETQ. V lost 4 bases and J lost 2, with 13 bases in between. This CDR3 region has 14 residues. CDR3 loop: CASSPRGQPYEQYF. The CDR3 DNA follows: TGCGCCAGCAGCCCGCGGGGACAGCCCTACGAGCAGTACTTC.

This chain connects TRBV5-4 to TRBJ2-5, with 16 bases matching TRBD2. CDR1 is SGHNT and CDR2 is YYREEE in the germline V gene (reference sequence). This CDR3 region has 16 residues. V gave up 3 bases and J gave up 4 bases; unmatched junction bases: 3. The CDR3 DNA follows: TGTGCCAGCAGCTCAGGGACTAGCGGGGGGGGAGAGACCCAGTACTTC. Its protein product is CASSSGTSGGGETQYF.

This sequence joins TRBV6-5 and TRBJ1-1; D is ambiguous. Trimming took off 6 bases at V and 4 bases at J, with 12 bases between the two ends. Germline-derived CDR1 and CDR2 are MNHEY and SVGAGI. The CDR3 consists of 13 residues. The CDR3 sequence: CASRPGEGTEAFF. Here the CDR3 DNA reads TGTGCCAGCAGGCCGGGAGAGGGCACTGAAGCTTTCTTT.

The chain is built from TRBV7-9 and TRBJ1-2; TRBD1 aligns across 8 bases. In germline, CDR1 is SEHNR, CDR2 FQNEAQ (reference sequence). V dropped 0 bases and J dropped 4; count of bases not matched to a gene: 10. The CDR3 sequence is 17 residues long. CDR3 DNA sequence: TGTGCCAGCAGCTTAGCGCCGTCGGACAGGGCGGCCTATGGCTACACCTTC. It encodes CASSLAPSDRAAYGYTF.

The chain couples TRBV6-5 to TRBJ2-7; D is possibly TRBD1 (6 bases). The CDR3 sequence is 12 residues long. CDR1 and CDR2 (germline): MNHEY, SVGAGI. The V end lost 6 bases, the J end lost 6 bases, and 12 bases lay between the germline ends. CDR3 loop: CASRPGVGEQYF. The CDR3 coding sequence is TGTGCCAGCAGGCCAGGGGTTGGCGAGCAGTACTTC.

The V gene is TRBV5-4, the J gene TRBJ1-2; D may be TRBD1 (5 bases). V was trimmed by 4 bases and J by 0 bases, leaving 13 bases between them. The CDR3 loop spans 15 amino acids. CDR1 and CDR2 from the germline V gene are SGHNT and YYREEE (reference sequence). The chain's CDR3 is CASSPSTTANYGYTF. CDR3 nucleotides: TGTGCCAGCAGCCCCAGCACGACAGCTAACTATGGCTACACCTTC.

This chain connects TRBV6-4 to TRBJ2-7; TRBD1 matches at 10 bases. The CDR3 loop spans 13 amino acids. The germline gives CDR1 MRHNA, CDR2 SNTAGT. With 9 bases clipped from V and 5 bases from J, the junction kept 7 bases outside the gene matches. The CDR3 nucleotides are TGTGCCAGTCATCCGGGACAGGGGAACGAGCAGTACTTC. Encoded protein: CASHPGQGNEQYF.

CDR3 nucleotides: TGTGCCAGCAGGGTCCAAGAGAATTCTGAAGCTTTCTTT. It specifies CASRVQENSEAFF. The V gene is TRBV25-1, the J gene TRBJ1-1; the D is unclear. The ends were cut back, 6 bases at V and 6 bases at J, with 14 bases in the middle. The germline V gene has CDR1 MGHDK and CDR2 SYGVNS. CDR3 length: 13 amino acids.

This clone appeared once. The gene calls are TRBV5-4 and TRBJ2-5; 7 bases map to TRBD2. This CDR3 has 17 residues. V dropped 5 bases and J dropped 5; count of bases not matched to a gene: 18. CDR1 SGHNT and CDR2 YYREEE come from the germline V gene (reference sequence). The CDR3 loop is CASRRGEAGVQSETQYF. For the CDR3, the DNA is TGTGCCAGCAGAAGGGGTGAGGCGGGGGTCCAATCCGAGACCCAGTACTTC. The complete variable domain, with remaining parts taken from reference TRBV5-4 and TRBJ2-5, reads ETGVTQSPTHLIKTRGQQVTLRCSSQSGHNTVSWYQQALGQGPQFIFQYYREEENGRGNFPPRFSGLQFPNYSSELNVNALELDDSALYLCASRRGEAGVQSETQYFGPGTRLLVL.

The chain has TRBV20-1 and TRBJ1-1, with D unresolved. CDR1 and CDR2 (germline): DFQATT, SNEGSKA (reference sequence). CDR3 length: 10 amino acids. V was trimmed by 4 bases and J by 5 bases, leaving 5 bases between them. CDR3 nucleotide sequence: TGCAGTGCTACCGGGACTGAAGCTTTCTTT. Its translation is CSATGTEAFF.

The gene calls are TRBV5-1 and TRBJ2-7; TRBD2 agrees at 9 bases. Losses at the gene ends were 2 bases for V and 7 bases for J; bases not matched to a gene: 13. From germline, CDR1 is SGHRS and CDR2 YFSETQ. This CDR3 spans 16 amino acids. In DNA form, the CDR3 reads TGCGCCAGCAGCTTCGAACCGGGACTAGCTACGGGGGAGCAGTACTTC. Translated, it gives CASSFEPGLATGEQYF.

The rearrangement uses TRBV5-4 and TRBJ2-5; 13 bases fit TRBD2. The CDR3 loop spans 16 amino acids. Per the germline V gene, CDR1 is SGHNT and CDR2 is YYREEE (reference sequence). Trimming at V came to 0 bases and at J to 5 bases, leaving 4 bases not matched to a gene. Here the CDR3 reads CASSLETSGGWETQYF. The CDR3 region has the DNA TGTGCCAGCAGCTTGGAGACTAGCGGGGGGTGGGAGACCCAGTACTTC.

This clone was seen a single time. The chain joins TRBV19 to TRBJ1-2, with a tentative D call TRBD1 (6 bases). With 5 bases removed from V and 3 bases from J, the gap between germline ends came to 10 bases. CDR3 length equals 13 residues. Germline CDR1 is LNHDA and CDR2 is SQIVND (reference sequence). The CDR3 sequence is CASSRQADYGYTF. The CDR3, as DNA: TGTGCCAGTAGTCGACAGGCAGACTATGGCTACACCTTC.

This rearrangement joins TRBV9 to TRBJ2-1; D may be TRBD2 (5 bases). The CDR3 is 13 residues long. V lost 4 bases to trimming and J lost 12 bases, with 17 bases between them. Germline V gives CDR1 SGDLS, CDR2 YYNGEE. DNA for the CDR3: TGTGCCAGCAGCTCACTAGTGGGTGTGGGGCAGTTCTTC. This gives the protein CASSSLVGVGQFF.

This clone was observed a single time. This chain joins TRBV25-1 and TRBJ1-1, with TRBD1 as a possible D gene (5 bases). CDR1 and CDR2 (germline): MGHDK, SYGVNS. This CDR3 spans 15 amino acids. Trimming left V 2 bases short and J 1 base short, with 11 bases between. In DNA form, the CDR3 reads TGTGCCAGCAGTGAAGTCGGGGGGTCGAACACTGAAGCTTTCTTT. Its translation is CASSEVGGSNTEAFF.

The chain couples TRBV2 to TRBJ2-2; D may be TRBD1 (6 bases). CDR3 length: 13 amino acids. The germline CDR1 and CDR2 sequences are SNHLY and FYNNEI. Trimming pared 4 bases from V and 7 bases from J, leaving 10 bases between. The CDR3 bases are TGTGCCAGCAGTGGTACAGGGATCGGGGAGCTGTTTTTT. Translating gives CASSGTGIGELFF.

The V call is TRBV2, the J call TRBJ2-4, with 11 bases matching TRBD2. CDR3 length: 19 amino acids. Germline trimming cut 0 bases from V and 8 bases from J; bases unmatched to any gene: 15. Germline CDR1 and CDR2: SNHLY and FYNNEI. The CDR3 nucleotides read TGTGCCAGCAGTGAAGCGCTACTAGCGGGAGAACCATTCAGGCACATTCAGTACTTC. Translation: CASSEALLAGEPFRHIQYF.

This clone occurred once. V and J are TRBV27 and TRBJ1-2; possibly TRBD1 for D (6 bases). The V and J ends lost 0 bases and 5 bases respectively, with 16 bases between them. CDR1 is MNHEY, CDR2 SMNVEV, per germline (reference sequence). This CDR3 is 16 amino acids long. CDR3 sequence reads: CASSLSGTLDPYGYTF. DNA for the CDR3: TGTGCCAGCAGTTTATCCGGGACACTGGATCCTTATGGCTACACCTTC.